This entry describes one TCR beta chain. Possible read error: a much larger clone is one base away. CDR3 size: 16 residues. CDR1 MNHNS and CDR2 SASEGT come from the germline V gene. V gave up 10 bases and J gave up 7 bases, with 26 bases separating them. The time point: persistent/refractory GD, antithyroid drugs over 5 years with positive TRAb. PBMC-extracted RNA yielded the TCR library. This entry is derived from a study of regulatory T cells in long-lasting Graves disease. Sequencing libraries for TCR beta were prepared with iRepertoire HTBI primers and Arm-PCR of CDR3 regions. One entry per CDR3 protein results from TCRdb running MiXCR on the multiplex PCR reads. The top ten hold under 25% of the sample, which has fewer than 450,000 distinct CDR3 sequences, around 20% seen once.

The chain recombines TRBV6-1 with TRBJ1-5, with a possible D match to TRBD1 (5 bases). The specimen was peripheral blood mononuclear cells (PBMCs), collected when the disease was refractory, from a patient treated with antithyroid drugs. This clonotype was sampled from a female donor with Graves disease. The CDR3: CANRERGTAAAQPQHF. In nucleotides, the CDR3 is TGTGCCAACAGAGAGCGGGGGACCGCCGCCGCGCAGCCCCAGCATTTT.